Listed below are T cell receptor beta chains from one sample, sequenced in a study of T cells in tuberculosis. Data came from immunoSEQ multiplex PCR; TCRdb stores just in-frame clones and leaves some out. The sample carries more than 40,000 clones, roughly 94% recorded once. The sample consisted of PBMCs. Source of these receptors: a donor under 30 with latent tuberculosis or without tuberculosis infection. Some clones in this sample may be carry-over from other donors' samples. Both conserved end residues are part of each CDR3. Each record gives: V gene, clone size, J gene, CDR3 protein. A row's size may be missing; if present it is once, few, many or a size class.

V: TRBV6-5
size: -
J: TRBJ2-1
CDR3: CASSYSFSAYNEQFF

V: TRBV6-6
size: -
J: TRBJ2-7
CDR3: CASSLTASEQYF

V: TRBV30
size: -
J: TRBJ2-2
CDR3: CAWGASRTSGSGTGELFF

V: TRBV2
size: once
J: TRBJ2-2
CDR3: CASSTQRTGALTGELFF

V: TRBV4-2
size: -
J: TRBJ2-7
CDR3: CASSQDGDQGAYYEQYF

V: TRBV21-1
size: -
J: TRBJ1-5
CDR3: CASSEAAGREGNQPQHF

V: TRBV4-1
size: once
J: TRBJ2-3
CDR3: CASSQTLGTSGREGTDTQYF

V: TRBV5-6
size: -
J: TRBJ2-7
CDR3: CASSSRGSNGEQYF

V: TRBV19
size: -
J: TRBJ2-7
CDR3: CASSMQSSIYYEQYF

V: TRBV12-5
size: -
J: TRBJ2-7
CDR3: CASGSGPHYEQYF

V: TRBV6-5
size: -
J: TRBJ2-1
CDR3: CASRRAPPYNEQFF

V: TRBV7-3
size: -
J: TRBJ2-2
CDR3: CASSPGQGNTGELFF

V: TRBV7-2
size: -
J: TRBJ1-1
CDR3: CASTHGVMNTEAFF

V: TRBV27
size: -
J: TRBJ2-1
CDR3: CASSPGRGDNRFF

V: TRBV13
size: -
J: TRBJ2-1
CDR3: CASSPSSAPSDKDNEQFF